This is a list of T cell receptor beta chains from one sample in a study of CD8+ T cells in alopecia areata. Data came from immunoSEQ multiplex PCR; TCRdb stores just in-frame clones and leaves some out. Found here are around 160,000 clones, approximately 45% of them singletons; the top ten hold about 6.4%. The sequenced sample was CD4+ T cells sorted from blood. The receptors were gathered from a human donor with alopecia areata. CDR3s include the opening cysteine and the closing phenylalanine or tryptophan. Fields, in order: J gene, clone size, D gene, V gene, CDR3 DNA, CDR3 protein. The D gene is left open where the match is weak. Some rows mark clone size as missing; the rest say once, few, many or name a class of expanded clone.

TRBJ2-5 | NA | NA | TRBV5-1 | TGCGCCAGCAGCTTGGGGGGTCCCCAAGAGACCCAGTACTTC | CASSLGGPQETQYF
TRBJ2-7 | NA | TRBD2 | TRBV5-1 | TGCGCCAGCAGCTTGGAAGGACTAGCGGGAGGCGAGCAGTACTTC | CASSLEGLAGGEQYF
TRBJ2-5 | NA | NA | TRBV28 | TGTGCCAGCAGTTCGCCCCCTTGGACCCAGTACTTC | CASSSPPWTQYF
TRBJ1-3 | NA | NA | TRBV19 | TGTGCCAGTAGTACACATGACTCTGGAAACACCATATATTTT | CASSTHDSGNTIYF
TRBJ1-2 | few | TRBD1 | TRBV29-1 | TGCAGCGTTGGGGGGGGAGGACAGGCGCCTGGCTACACCTTC | CSVGGGGQAPGYTF
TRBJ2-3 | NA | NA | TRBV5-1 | TGCGCCAGCAGCTTGAAACAGGGAGTCACAGATACGCAGTATTTT | CASSLKQGVTDTQYF
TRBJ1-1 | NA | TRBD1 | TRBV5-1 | TGCGCCAGCAGCTCCCGGACAGGGGGGAACACTGAAGCTTTCTTT | CASSSRTGGNTEAFF
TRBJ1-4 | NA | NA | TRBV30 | TGTGCCTGGAGTGGGGGGCCAGGGGCTGAAAAACTGTTTTTT | CAWSGGPGAEKLFF
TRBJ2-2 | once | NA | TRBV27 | TGTGCCAGCAGAACAGCCCGGGACCGACTCACCGGGGAGCTGTTTTTT | CASRTARDRLTGELFF
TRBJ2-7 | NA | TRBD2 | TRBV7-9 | TGTGCCAGCAGCTTGGGACTAGCGGGAGACCCTAGGGAGCAGTACTTC | CASSLGLAGDPREQYF
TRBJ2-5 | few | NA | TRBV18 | TGTGCCAGCTCACCAGCAGGGCAAGAGACCCAGTACTTC | CASSPAGQETQYF
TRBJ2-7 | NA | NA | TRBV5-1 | TGCGCCAGCAAAGGTACCGGTCCGGGCGACGAGCAGTACTTC | CASKGTGPGDEQYF
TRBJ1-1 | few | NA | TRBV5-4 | TGTGCCAGCAGCTTGGTAGGCCCGCCCCAGACTGAAGCTTTCTTT | CASSLVGPPQTEAFF
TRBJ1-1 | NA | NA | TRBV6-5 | TGTGCCAGCAGTTATCAAAAGAACACTGAAGCTTTCTTT | CASSYQKNTEAFF
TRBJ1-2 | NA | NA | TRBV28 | TGTGCCAGCAGTCTCGACCCCCGCTATGGCTACACCTTC | CASSLDPRYGYTF
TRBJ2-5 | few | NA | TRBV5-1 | TGCGCCAGCAGTCGGTCGGGGAGCCAAGAGACCCAGTACTTC | CASSRSGSQETQYF
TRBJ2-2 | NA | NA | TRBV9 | TGTGCCAGCAGGGGCGGGACGGCCGGGGAGCTGTTTTTT | CASRGGTAGELFF
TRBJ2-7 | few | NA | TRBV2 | TGTGCCAGCAGTGAAGGGCCACTAGAGCAGTACTTC | CASSEGPLEQYF
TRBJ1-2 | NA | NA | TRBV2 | TGTGCCAGCAGTGGCGCCAGGGGCGCGGACTATGGCTACACCTTC | CASSGARGADYGYTF
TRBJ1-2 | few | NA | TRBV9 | TGTGCCAGCAGCCAAGACGGAGACTTCTATGGCTACACCTTC | CASSQDGDFYGYTF
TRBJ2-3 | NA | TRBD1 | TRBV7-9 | TGTGCCAGCAGCTTCGGGACAGGCCTGACAGATACGCAGTATTTT | CASSFGTGLTDTQYF
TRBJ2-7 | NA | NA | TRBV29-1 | TGCAGCGTTCGACTAGTCCGGGAGCAGTACTTC | CSVRLVREQYF
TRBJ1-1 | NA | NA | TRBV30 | TGTGCCTGGGCGGGACGGAAGAACACTGAAGCTTTCTTT | CAWAGRKNTEAFF
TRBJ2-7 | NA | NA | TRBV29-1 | TGCAGCGTGGGGGCGGGAACTAGCTACGAGCAGTACTTC | CSVGAGTSYEQYF
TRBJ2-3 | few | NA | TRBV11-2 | TGTGCCAGCAGCCCCCCAGGGATAGATACGCAGTATTTT | CASSPPGIDTQYF
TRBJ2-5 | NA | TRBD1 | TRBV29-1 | TGCAGCGTCGGACAGGGGGCAGAGACCCAGTACTTC | CSVGQGAETQYF
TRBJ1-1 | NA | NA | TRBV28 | TGTGCCAGCAGTTTAGGGTACACTGAAGCTTTCTTT | CASSLGYTEAFF
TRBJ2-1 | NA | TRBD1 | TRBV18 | TGTGCCAGCTCAGACAGGGGGAGCCCCAATGAGCAGTTCTTC | CASSDRGSPNEQFF
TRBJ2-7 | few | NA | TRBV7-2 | TGTGCCAGCAGCTTAGTGGGCAGGGTGCAGTACTTC | CASSLVGRVQYF
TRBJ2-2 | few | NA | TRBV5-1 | TGCGCCAGCAGCTTGGTCCGCGGCACCGGGGAGCTGTTTTTT | CASSLVRGTGELFF